This T cell receptor (beta chain) came from a study of identical twins. Study-wide results and limits: Models underestimated TCR alpha sharing (out-of-frame) in monozygotic twins.

All donors were healthy Caucasians. This clonotype showed up just a few times. Its target is unknown. The CDR3 loop spans 12 amino acids. V lost 8 bases and J 2 bases, leaving 8 bases between the germline ends. The germline CDR1 and CDR2 sequences are MNHEY and SMNVEV (reference sequence). Carrying unique molecular identifiers, the cDNA also gained a universal primer site through template switching. TCRdb reprocessed the 5' RACE reads with MiXCR, giving one entry per CDR3 protein. The table lists 500,000 to 650,000 distinct CDR3 sequences, 20% to 25% of them singletons. These data were also reused for a study on yellow fever vaccine responses in identical twins. That source adds: Twins reportedly showed a vaccine T cell response that seemed partly convergent and partly personalized.

V usage is TRBV27 and J usage is TRBJ2-3; the D is unclear. The source material was CD4+ T cells sorted from blood. The receptor comes from a woman aged 18-29 years in good health. The CDR3 bases are TGTGCCAGCCCAGACCTCACAGATACGCAGTATTTT. It encodes CASPDLTDTQYF.